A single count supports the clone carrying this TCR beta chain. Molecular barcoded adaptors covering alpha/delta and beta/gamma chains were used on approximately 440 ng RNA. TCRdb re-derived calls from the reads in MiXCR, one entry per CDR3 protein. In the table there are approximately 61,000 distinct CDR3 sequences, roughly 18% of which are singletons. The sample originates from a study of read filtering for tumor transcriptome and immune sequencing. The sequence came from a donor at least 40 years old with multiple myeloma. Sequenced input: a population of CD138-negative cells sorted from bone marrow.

In nucleotides, the CDR3 is TGTGCCAGCAGCCAAGGTGGGCGGGAGGCAGATACGCAGTATTTT. The encoded protein is CASSQGGREADTQYF. The chain employs TRBV4-2 and TRBJ2-3; 8 nucleotides match TRBD2. From germline, CDR1 is LGHNA and CDR2 YNFKEQ. J was trimmed by 4 bases and V by 1 base; bases with no gene match: 4. CDR3 length: 15 amino acids.